One sample yielded the 19 T cell receptor beta chains listed below, sequenced in a study of T cell clones after liver transplantation. Sequencing used immunoSEQ multiplex PCR; TCRdb keeps in-frame clones, though not all of them. The profile shows roughly 120,000 clones, over 75% of them singletons. The sample in question was CD4+ T cells from blood, obtained 12 months after liver transplant. The receptors were gathered from a human patient who received a liver transplant. The graft donor may account for some of the T cells.

This chain uses TRBV6-1 with TRBJ1-2, with D possibly TRBD1 on 6 matching bases. The length of the CDR3 is 15 residues. V was pared by 3 bases and J by 11 bases, with 22 bases between. The germline CDR1 and CDR2 sequences are MNHNS and SASEGT. This CDR3 is CASSEAQDRGGPYTF. DNA of the CDR3: TGTGCCAGCAGTGAGGCCCAGGACAGAGGGGGTCCTTACACCTTC.

The chain combines TRBV7-2 with TRBJ2-7; 8 bases map to TRBD2. With 7 bases clipped from V and 1 base from J, the junction kept 6 bases outside the gene matches. Germline V gives CDR1 SGHTA, CDR2 FQGNSA. The CDR3 runs to 14 residues. The CDR3 DNA follows: TGTGCCAGCACATCACGGGGGGGGTCCTACGAGCAGTACTTC. Translating gives CASTSRGGSYEQYF.

This chain connects TRBV19 to TRBJ2-6; either TRBD1 or TRBD2 may supply D (6 bases each). CDR3 length: 17 amino acids. Germline loops: CDR1 LNHDA, CDR2 SQIVND (reference sequence). V gave up 5 bases and J gave up 0 bases, with 14 bases separating them. CDR3 amino acids: CASSPRGVSSGANVLTF. CDR3 DNA sequence: TGTGCCAGTAGTCCAAGGGGGGTTAGCTCTGGGGCCAACGTCCTGACTTTC.

The J gene is TRBJ2-5, the V gene TRBV5-1, with D maybe TRBD1 (5 bases). The CDR3 is 14 residues long. Trimming stripped 3 bases from V and 2 bases from J, with 11 bases between. Germline V CDR1 and CDR2: SGHRS, YFSETQ. The CDR3 loop reads CASSSQGKQETQYF. The CDR3 bases are TGCGCCAGCAGCTCTCAGGGTAAACAAGAGACCCAGTACTTC.

The V gene is TRBV29-1, the J gene TRBJ1-2, with a weak D call TRBD1 (5 bases). The V end lost 6 bases, the J end lost 5 bases, and 19 bases lay between the germline ends. Germline loops: CDR1 SQVTM, CDR2 ANQGSEA. The CDR3 length is 14 residues. CDR3 residues: CSVGSGTKIYGYTF. The CDR3 coding sequence is TGCAGCGTCGGTTCTGGGACTAAGATTTATGGCTACACCTTC.

The J gene is TRBJ2-3, the V gene TRBV14, with unresolved D. This CDR3 is 11 amino acids long. Looked up from germline, CDR1 is SGHDN and CDR2 is FVKESK. V lost 1 base and J 8 bases, leaving 4 bases between the germline ends. Written as DNA, the CDR3 is TGTGCCAGCAGCCAAGTCGCTACGCAGTATTTT. As protein: CASSQVATQYF.

The chain has TRBV20-1 and TRBJ1-1; D uncertain. Per the germline V gene, CDR1 is DFQATT and CDR2 is SNEGSKA (reference sequence). Deletions cut 7 bases from V and 6 bases from J, with 12 bases between. This CDR3 region has 11 residues. CDR3 protein: CSVPWASEAFF. Here the CDR3 DNA reads TGCAGTGTTCCCTGGGCCTCTGAAGCTTTCTTT.

The gene calls are TRBV5-6 and TRBJ2-2, with D tentatively TRBD2 (6 bases). Germline CDR1 SGHDT, CDR2 YYEEEE. The CDR3 length is 15 residues. The V end lost 4 bases, the J end lost 3 bases, and 13 bases lay between the germline ends. CDR3 protein: CASSRRGGHTGELFF. CDR3 coding DNA: TGTGCCAGCAGCAGGAGGGGAGGACACACCGGGGAGCTGTTTTTT.

This rearrangement joins TRBV28 to TRBJ2-6, with a weak D call TRBD1 (5 bases). V shed 4 bases and J shed 0 bases, with 16 bases lying between them. The CDR3 consists of 18 residues. Per germline, CDR1 MDHEN and CDR2 SYDVKM. In DNA form, the CDR3 reads TGTGCCAGCAGTTCCCCGACAGCCGTATTCTCTGGGGCCAACGTCCTGACTTTC. Amino acids: CASSSPTAVFSGANVLTF.

The J gene is TRBJ2-5, the V gene TRBV7-8, with 9 bases fitting TRBD2. CDR3 length: 17 amino acids. Germline loops: CDR1 SGHVS, CDR2 FQNEAQ. The J segment lost 6 bases and the V segment lost 2 bases, leaving 13 bases of the junction unmatched. The CDR3 spells CASSLRRAREGVKTQYF. The CDR3 region has the DNA TGTGCCAGCAGCTTAAGGCGGGCGCGGGAGGGCGTAAAGACCCAGTACTTC.

The chain combines TRBV6-4 with TRBJ2-1, with TRBD1 identical over 7 bases. The CDR3 spans 12 residues. Losses at the gene ends were 6 bases for V and 8 bases for J; bases not matched to a gene: 4. Germline CDR1 is MRHNA and CDR2 is SNTAGT. CDR3 bases: TGTGCCAGCAGCTCGACAGGGTATGAGCAGTTCTTC. It encodes CASSSTGYEQFF.

The chain combines TRBV5-1 with TRBJ2-1; no firm D call. This CDR3 spans 14 amino acids. Trimming pared 0 bases from V and 8 bases from J, leaving 12 bases between. Germline assignment: CDR1 SGHRS and CDR2 YFSETQ. CDR3 DNA: TGCGCCAGCAGCTTGGGGGGAAGCCAGGATGAGCAGTTCTTC. Protein sequence: CASSLGGSQDEQFF.

The chain uses TRBV7-9 and TRBJ1-1; unclear D gene. This CDR3 is 12 amino acids long. The germline V and J ends were trimmed by 7 bases and 3 bases, with 9 bases remaining between them. Germline CDR1 is SEHNR and CDR2 is FQNEAQ (reference sequence). The DNA of the CDR3 is TGTGCCAGCACCCCATCGGACACTGAAGCTTTCTTT. Translated, it gives CASTPSDTEAFF.

The V gene is TRBV4-1, the J gene TRBJ2-7; maybe TRBD2 (6 bases). CDR3 size: 15 residues. Germline CDR1 MGHRA, CDR2 YSYEKL. Between the trimmed V and J ends, which lost 2 bases and 0 bases, there was a span of 11 bases. The CDR3 loop reads CASSQLASNSYEQYF. CDR3 in DNA: TGCGCCAGCAGCCAACTAGCGTCAAACTCCTACGAGCAGTACTTC.

This chain connects TRBV10-3 to TRBJ1-4; 9 bases are shared with TRBD1. The CDR3 sequence is 15 residues long. Trimming cost V 2 bases and J 8 bases; bases outside gene matches: 6. Germline loops: CDR1 ENHRY, CDR2 SYGVKD. The CDR3 DNA is TGTGCCATCAGTGAGGGACAGGGGAATGGCGAAAAACTGTTTTTT. It encodes CAISEGQGNGEKLFF.

The chain recombines TRBV5-4 with TRBJ2-1; 13 bases map to TRBD2. CDR3 length: 17 residues. The V segment lost 3 bases and the J segment 0 bases; nucleotides outside the gene matches: 3. Germline-derived CDR1 and CDR2 are SGHNT and YYREEE (reference sequence). CDR3 DNA sequence: TGTGCCAGCAGCTCCCGGACTAGCGGGAGCTCCTACAATGAGCAGTTCTTC. Protein: CASSSRTSGSSYNEQFF.

The gene calls are TRBV6-5 and TRBJ2-2, with 7 bases that match TRBD1. CDR1 and CDR2 from the germline V gene are MNHEY and SVGAGI. The junction had 4 bases not matched to a gene; V was cut back by 5 bases and J by 4 bases. The CDR3 has 14 amino acids. The DNA for the CDR3 is TGTGCCAGCAGTCGACAGGGAATCACCGGGGAGCTGTTTTTT. Its protein product is CASSRQGITGELFF.

The CDR3 nucleotides read TGTGCCAGCAGCTTGGGGGTTCCCTCCGATGAGCAGTTCTTC. Translating it yields CASSLGVPSDEQFF. V gene TRBV5-5 combines with J gene TRBJ2-1; no firm D call. The germline V gene has CDR1 SGHKS and CDR2 YYEKEE (reference sequence). The V end was cut by 0 bases, the J end by 8 bases, with 12 bases between. The CDR3 covers 14 residues.

The chain has TRBV4-2 and TRBJ2-3; D call uncertain. Trimming shortened V by 5 bases and J by 1 base, and 16 bases separated the two germline ends. The CDR3 has 16 residues. Per germline, CDR1 LGHNA and CDR2 YNFKEQ. The CDR3, as DNA: TGTGCCAGCAGCACCCGGACCGCTGCGGGCACAGATACGCAGTATTTT. Translated, it gives CASSTRTAAGTDTQYF.